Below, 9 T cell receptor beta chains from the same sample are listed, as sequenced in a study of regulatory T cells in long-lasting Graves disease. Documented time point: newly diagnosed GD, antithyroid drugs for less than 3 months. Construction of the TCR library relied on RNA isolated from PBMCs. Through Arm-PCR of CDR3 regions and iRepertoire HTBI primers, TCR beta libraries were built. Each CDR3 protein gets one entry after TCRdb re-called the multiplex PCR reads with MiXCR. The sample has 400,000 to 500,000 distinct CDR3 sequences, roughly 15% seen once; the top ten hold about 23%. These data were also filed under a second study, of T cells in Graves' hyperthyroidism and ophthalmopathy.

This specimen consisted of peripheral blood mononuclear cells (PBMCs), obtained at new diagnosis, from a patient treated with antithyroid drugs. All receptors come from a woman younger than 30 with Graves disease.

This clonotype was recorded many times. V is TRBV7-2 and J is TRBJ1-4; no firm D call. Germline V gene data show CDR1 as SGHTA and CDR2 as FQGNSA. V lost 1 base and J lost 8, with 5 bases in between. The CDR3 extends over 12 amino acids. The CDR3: CASSLDQEKLFF. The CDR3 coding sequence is TGTGCCAGCAGCTTAGACCAAGAAAAACTGTTTTTT. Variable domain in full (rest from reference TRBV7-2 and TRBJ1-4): GAGVSQSPSNKVTEKGKDVELRCDPISGHTALYWYRQSLGQGLEFLIYFQGNSAPDKSGLPSDRFSAERTGGSVSTLTIQRTQQEDSAVYLCASSLDQEKLFFGSGTQLSVL.

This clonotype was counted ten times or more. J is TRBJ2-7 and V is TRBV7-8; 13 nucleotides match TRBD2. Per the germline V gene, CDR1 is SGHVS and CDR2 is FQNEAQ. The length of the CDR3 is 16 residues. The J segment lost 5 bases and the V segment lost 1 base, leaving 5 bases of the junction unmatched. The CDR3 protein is CASSLGLAGGINEQYF. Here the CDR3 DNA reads TGTGCCAGCAGCTTAGGACTAGCGGGAGGCATTAACGAGCAGTACTTC.

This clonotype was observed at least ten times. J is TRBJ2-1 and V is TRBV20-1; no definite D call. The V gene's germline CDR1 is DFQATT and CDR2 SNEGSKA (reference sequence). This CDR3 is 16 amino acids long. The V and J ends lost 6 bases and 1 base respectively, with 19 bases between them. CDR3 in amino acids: CSAQPTARSSYNEQFF. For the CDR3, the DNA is TGCAGTGCACAACCGACGGCGCGTAGTTCCTACAATGAGCAGTTCTTC.

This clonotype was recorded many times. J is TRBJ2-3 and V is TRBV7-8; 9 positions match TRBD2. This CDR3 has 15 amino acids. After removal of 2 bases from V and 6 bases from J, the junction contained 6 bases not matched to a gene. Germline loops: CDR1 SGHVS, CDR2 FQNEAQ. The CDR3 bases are TGTGCCAGCAGCTTACGGTCTAGCGGGATGGATACGCAGTATTTT. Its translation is CASSLRSSGMDTQYF.

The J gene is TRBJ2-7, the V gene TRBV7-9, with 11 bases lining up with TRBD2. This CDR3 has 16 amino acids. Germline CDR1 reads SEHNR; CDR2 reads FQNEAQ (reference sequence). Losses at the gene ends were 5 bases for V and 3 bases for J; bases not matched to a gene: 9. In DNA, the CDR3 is TGTGCCAGCAGCCTAACGACTAGCGGGACGGTCTACGAGCAGTACTTC. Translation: CASSLTTSGTVYEQYF.

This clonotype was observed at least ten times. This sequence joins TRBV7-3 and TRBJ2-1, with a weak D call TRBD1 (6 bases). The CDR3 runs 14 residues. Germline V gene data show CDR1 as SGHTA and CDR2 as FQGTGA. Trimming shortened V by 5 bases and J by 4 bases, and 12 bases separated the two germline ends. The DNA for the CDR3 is TGTGCCAGCAGCACGAACAGGGAGTACAATGAGCAGTTCTTC. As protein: CASSTNREYNEQFF.

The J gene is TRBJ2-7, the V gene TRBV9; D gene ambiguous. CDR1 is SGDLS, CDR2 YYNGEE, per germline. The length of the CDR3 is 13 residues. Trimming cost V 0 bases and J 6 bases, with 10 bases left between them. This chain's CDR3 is CASSVGSSSEQYF. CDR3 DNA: TGTGCCAGCAGCGTAGGTAGCTCAAGCGAGCAGTACTTC.

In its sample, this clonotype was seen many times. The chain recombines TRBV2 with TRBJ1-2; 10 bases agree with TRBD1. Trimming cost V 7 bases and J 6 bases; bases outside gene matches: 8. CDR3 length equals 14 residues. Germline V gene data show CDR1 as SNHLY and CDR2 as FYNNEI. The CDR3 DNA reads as TGTGCCAGCATCAGAACGGGACAGGGGAATGGCTACACCTTC. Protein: CASIRTGQGNGYTF.

The CDR3 sequence: CASFEGNTEAFF. The CDR3 DNA follows: TGTGCCAGCTTCGAGGGGAACACTGAAGCTTTCTTT. The rearrangement uses TRBV6-1 and TRBJ1-1; D is unclear. Trimming cost V 8 bases and J 1 base, with 8 bases left between them. The CDR3 has 12 amino acids. CDR1 is MNHNS and CDR2 is SASEGT in the germline V gene.